This T cell receptor beta chain was sequenced during a study of CXCR3-negative and CXCR3-positive naive CD8 T cells. Study-level points and caveats: Higher TRB CDR3 hydrophobicity marked CXCR3-positive naive cells relative to CXCR3-negative naive cells.

The authors prepared UMI-labeled TRB cDNA libraries by 5' RACE. After re-calling the 5' RACE reads, TCRdb lists one entry per CDR3 protein, DNA absent. This sample contains over 150,000 distinct CDR3 sequences. Remarks on this clonotype: As yet, its antigen is unknown.

The TCR was taken from a human donor in good health. Some clones in this sample may be carry-over from other donors' samples. Sequencing was performed on naive CXCR3+ CD8+ T cells from blood. Subset: CD45RO-CCR7+CD27+CD95- naive CD8+ T cells expressing CXCR3 (TNR3+).

CDR3 sequence: CSAGAGGGVVGSPLHF. This rearrangement joins TRBV20-1 to TRBJ1-6; TCRdb lists TRBD1, though no DNA is available to test this call. Germline lookup yields CDR1 DFQATT and CDR2 SNEGSKA (reference sequence). This CDR3 has 16 residues.